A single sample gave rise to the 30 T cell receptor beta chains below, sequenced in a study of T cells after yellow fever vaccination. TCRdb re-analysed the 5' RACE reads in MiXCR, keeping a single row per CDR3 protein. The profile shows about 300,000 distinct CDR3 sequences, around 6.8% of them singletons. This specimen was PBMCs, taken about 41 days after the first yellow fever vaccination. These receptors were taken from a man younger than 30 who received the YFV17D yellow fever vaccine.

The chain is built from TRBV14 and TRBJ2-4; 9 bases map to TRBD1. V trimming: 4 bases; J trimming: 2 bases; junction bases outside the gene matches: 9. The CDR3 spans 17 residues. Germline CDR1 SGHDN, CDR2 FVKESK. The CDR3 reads CASSPPTGGATKNIQYF. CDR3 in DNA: TGTGCCAGCAGCCCCCCTACAGGGGGCGCGACCAAAAACATTCAGTACTTC.

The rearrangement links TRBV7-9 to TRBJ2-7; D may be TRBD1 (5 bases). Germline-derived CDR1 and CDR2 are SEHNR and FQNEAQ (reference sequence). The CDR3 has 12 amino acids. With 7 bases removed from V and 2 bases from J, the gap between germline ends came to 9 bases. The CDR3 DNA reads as TGTGCCAGCACCCAGGGTGCCTACGAGCAGTACTTC. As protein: CASTQGAYEQYF.

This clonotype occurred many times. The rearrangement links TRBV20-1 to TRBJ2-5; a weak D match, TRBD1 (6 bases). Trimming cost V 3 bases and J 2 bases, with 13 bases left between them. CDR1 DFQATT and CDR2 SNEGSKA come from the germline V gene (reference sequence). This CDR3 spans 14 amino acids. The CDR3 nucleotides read TGCAGTGCTAGCCGCAGGGGACGACAAGAGACCCAGTACTTC. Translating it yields CSASRRGRQETQYF.

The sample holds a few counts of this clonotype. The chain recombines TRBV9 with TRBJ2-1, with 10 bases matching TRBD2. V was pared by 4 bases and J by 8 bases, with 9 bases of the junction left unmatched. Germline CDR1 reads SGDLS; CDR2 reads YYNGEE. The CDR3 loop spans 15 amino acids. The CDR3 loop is CASSPWVAGGDEQFF. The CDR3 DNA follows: TGTGCCAGCAGCCCGTGGGTAGCGGGGGGTGATGAGCAGTTCTTC.

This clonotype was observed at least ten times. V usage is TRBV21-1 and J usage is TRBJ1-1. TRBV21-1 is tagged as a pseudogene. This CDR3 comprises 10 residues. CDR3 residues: CASVFHEAFF. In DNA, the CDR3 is TGTGCCAGCGTTTTCCATGAAGCTTTCTTT.

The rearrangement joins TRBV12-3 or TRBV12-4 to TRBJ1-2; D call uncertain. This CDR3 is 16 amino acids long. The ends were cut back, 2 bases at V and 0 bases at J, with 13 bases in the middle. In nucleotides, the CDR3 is TGTGCCAGCAGTTTAACCCCACACGGAACTAACTATGGCTACACCTTC. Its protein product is CASSLTPHGTNYGYTF.

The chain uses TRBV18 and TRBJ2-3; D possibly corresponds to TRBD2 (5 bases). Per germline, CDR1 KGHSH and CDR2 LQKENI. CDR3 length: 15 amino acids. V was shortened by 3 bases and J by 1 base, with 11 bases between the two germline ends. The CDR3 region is CASSPREQGTDTQYF. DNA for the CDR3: TGTGCCAGCTCACCGAGGGAACAAGGCACAGATACGCAGTATTTT.

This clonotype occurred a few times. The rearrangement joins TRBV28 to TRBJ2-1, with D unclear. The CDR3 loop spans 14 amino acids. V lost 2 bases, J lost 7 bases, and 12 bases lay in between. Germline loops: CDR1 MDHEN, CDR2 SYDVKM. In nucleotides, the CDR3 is TGTGCCAGCAGTTTAGGGCTACACCAAAATGAGCAGTTCTTC. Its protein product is CASSLGLHQNEQFF. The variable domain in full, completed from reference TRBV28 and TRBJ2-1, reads DVKVTQSSRYLVKRTGEKVFLECVQDMDHENMFWYRQDPGLGLRLIYFSYDVKMKEKGDIPEGYSVSREKKERFSLILESASTNQTSMYLCASSLGLHQNEQFFGPGTRLTVL.

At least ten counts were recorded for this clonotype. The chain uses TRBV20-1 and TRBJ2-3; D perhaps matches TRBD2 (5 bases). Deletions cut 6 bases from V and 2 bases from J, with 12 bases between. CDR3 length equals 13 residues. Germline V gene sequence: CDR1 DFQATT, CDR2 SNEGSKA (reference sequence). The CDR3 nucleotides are TGCAGTGCCTCGGGCGGGTTCACAGATACGCAGTATTTT. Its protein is CSASGGFTDTQYF.

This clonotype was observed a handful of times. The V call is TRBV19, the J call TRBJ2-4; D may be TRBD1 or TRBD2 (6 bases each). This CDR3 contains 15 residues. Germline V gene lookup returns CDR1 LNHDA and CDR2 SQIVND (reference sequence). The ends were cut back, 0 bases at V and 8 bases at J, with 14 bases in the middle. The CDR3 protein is CASSIDGGLLDIQYF. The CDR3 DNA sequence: TGTGCCAGTAGTATAGATGGGGGGCTCTTGGACATTCAGTACTTC.

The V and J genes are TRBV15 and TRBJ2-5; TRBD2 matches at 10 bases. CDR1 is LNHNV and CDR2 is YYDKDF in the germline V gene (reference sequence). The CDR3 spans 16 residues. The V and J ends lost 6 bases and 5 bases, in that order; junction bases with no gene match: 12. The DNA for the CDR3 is TGTGCCACCAGAAGGAGACTAGCGGGTGATGGGGAGACCCAGTACTTC. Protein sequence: CATRRRLAGDGETQYF.

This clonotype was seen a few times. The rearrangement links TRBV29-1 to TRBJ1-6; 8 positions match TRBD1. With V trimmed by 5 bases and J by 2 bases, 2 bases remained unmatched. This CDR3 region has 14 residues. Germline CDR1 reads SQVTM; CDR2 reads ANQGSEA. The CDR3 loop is CSVRTGTYNSPLHF. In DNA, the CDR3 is TGCAGCGTTCGGACAGGGACCTATAATTCACCCCTCCACTTT.

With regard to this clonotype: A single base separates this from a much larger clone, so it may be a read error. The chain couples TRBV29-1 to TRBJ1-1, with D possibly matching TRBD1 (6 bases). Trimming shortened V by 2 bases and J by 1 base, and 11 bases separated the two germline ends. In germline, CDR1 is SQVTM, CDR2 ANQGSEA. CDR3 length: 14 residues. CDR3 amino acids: CSVEPGAGNTEAFF. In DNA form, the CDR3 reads TGCAGCGTTGAACCGGGGGCGGGGAACACTGAAGCTTTCTTT.

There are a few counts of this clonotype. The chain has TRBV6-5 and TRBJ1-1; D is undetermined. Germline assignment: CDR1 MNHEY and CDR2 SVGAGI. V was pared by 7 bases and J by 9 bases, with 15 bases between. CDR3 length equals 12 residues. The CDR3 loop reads CASTSSQSQAFF. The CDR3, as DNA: TGTGCCAGCACCTCCTCTCAAAGCCAAGCTTTCTTT.

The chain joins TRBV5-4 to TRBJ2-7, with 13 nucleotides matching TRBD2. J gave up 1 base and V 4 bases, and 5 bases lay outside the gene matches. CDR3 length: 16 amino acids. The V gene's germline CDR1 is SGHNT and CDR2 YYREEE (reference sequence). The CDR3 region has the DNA TGTGCCAGCAGCGACCAGGGACTAGCGGGGTCCTACGAGCAGTACGTC. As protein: CASSDQGLAGSYEQYV.

The CDR3 DNA follows: TGTGCCAGCAGCGTAGGGCGGGACAGCTACGAGCAGTACTTC. It specifies CASSVGRDSYEQYF. The chain combines TRBV9 with TRBJ2-7, with a weak D call TRBD1 (7 bases). Germline loops: CDR1 SGDLS, CDR2 YYNGEE. V was cut by 0 bases and J by 3 bases, with 10 bases left in between. CDR3 length: 14 amino acids.

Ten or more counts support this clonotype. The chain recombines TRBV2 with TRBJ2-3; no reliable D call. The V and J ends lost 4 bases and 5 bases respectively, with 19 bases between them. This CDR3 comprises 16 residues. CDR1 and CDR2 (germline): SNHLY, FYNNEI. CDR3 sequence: CASSGPQLVARDTQYF. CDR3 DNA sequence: TGTGCCAGCAGTGGGCCCCAGCTAGTCGCCCGAGATACGCAGTATTTT.

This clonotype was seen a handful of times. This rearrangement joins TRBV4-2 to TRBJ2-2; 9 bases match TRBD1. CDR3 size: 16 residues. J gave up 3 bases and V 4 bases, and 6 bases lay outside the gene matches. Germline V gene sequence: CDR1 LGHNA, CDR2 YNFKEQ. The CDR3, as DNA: TGTGCCAGCAGCCGCCCGGGACAGGGACACACCGGGGAGCTGTTTTTT. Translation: CASSRPGQGHTGELFF.

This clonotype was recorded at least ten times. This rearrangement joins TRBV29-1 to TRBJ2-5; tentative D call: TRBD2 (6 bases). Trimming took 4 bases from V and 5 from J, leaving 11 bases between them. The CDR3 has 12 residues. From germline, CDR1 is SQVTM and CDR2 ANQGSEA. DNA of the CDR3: TGCAGCGTTGGGGTAGGAGGGGAGACCCAGTACTTC. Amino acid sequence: CSVGVGGETQYF.

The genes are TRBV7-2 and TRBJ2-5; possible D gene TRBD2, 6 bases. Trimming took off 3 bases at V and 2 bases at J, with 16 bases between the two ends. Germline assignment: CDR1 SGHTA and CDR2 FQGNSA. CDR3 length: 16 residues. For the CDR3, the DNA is TGTGCCAGCAGCTTTTCCCGGACTACCTGGCAAGAGACCCAGTACTTC. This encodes CASSFSRTTWQETQYF.

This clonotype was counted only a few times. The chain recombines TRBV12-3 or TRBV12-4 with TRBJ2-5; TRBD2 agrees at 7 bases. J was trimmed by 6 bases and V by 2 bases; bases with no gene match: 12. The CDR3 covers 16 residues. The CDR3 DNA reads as TGTGCCAGCAGTTTAAGGGTCGGGGGGAGAATGAAGACCCAGTACTTC. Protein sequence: CASSLRVGGRMKTQYF.

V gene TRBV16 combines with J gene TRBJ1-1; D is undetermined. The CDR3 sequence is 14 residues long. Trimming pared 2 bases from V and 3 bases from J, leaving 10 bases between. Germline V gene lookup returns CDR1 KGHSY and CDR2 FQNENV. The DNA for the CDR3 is TGTGCCAGCAGCCAAACCCAACGGCACACTGAAGCTTTCTTT. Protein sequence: CASSQTQRHTEAFF. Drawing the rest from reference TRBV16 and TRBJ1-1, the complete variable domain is GEEVAQTPKHLVRGEGQKAKLYCAPIKGHSYVFWYQQVLKNEFKFLISFQNENVFDETGMPKERFSAKCLPNSPCSLEIQATKLEDSAVYFCASSQTQRHTEAFFGQGTRLTVV.

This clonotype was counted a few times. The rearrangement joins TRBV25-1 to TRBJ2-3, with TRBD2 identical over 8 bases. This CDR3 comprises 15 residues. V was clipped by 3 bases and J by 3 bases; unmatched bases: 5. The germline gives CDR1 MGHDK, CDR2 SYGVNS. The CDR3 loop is CASSEPGTRTDTQYF. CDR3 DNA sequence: TGTGCCAGCAGTGAGCCCGGGACTAGGACAGATACGCAGTATTTT.

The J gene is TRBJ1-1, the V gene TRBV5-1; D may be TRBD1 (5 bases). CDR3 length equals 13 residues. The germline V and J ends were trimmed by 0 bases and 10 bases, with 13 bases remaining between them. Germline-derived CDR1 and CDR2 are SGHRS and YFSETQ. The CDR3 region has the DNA TGCGCCAGCAGCTTGGCCCCAGGGAACGGAGCTTTCTTT. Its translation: CASSLAPGNGAFF.

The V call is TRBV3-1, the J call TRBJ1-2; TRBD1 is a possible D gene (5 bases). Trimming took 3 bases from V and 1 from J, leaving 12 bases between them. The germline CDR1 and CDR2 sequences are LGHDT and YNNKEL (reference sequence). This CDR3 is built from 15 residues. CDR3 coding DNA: TGTGCCAGCAGCCATAGACGGGGGGATAACTATGGCTACACCTTC. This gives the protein CASSHRRGDNYGYTF.

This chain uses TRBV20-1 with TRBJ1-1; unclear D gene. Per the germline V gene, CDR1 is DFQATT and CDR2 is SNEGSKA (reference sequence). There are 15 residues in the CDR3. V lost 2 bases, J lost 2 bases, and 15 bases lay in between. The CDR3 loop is CSARPGSGTNTEAFF. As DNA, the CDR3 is TGCAGTGCTAGACCCGGCTCGGGAACTAACACTGAAGCTTTCTTT.

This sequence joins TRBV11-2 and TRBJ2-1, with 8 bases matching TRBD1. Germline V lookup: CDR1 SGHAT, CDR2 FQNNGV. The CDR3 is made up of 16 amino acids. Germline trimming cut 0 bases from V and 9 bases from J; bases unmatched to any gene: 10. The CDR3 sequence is CASSLELAGGRSEQFF. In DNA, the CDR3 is TGTGCCAGCAGCTTAGAGTTGGCAGGGGGCCGGAGTGAGCAGTTCTTC.

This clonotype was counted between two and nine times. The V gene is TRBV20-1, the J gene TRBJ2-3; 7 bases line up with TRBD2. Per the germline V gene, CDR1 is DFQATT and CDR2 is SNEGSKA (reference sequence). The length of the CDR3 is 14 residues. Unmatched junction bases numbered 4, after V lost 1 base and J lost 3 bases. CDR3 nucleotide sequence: TGCAGTGCTAGAGGCCAGCGGGGAACAGATACGCAGTATTTT. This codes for CSARGQRGTDTQYF.

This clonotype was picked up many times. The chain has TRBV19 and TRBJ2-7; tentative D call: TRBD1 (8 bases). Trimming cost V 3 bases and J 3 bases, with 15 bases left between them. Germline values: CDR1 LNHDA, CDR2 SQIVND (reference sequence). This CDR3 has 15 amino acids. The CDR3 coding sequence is TGTGCCAGTAGTATGGGGGGGACAGGACGCTACGAGCAGTACTTC. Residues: CASSMGGTGRYEQYF. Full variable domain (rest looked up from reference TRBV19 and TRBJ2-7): DGGITQSPKYLFRKEGQNVTLSCEQNLNHDAMYWYRQDPGQGLRLIYYSQIVNDFQKGDIAEGYSVSREKKESFPLTVTSAQKNPTAFYLCASSMGGTGRYEQYFGPGTRLTVT.

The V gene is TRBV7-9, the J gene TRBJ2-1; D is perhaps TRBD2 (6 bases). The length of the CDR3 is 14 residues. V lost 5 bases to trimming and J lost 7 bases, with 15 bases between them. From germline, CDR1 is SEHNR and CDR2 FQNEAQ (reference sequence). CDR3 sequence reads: CASSPFAAGNEQFF. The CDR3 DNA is TGTGCCAGCAGCCCCTTCGCCGCGGGAAATGAGCAGTTCTTC.